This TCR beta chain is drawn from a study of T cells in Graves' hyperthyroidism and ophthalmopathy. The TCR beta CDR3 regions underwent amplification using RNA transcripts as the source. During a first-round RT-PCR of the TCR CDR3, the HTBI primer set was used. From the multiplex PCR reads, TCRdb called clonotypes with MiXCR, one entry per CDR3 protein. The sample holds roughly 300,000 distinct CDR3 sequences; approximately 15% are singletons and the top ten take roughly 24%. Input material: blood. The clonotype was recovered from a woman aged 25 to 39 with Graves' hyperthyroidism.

The CDR3 DNA sequence: TGTGCCATAGGGCACACTCAGCAGCAAGAGACCCAGTACTTC. Translation: CAIGHTQQQETQYF. The rearrangement links TRBV10-3 to TRBJ2-5; no clear D gene. Germline lookup yields CDR1 ENHRY and CDR2 SYGVKD. The CDR3 spans 14 residues. V was pared by 9 bases and J by 2 bases, with 16 bases between.